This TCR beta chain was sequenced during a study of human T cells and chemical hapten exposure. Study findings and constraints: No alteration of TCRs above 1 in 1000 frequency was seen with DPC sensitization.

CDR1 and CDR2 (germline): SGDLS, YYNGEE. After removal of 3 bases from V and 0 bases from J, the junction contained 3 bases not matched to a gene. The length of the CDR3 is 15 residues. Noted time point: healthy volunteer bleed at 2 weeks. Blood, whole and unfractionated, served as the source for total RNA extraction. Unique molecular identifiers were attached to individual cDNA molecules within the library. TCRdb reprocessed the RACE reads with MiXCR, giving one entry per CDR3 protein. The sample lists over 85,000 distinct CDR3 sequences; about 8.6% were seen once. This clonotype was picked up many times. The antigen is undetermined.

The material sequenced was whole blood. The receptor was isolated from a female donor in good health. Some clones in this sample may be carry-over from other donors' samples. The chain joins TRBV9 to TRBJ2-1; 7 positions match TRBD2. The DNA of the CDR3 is TGTGCCAGCAGCGGTCTAGCGGTCTCCTACAATGAGCAGTTCTTC. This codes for CASSGLAVSYNEQFF.